This T cell receptor beta chain originates from a study of vaccination effects on CD4 cells after COVID-19. The table lists this clone with a few counts. Its target is not known. Some clones are missing from TCRdb's copy, which holds only in-frame ones; the method was immunoSEQ multiplex PCR. The repertoire includes about 34,000 clones, 73% of them detected once, and roughly 33% sits in the top ten. Trimming removed 4 bases at V and 6 bases at J, with 18 bases between. This CDR3 region has 16 residues. Per the germline V gene, CDR1 is KGHDR and CDR2 is SFDVKD. Before sequencing, viral peptide pools were used by the ViraFEST assay to expand antigen-specific CD4+ T cells. Researchers isolated CD4+ T cells once approximately eleven days of culture had elapsed. PCR showed that the person got SARS-CoV-2 infection at some point between March and December 2020. Half of the medium was exchanged for IL-2 medium on both days 3 and 7.

This chain links TRBV24-1 with TRBJ2-1; tentative D call: TRBD1 (6 bases). Sample: CD4+ T cells from PBMCs cultured with a peptide pool, taken before COVID-19 vaccination. This receptor was identified in a human donor who had a prior SARS-CoV-2 infection. The CDR3 region is CATSDPQGLAFNEQFF. The CDR3 bases are TGTGCCACCAGTGACCCACAGGGATTGGCCTTCAATGAGCAGTTCTTC.